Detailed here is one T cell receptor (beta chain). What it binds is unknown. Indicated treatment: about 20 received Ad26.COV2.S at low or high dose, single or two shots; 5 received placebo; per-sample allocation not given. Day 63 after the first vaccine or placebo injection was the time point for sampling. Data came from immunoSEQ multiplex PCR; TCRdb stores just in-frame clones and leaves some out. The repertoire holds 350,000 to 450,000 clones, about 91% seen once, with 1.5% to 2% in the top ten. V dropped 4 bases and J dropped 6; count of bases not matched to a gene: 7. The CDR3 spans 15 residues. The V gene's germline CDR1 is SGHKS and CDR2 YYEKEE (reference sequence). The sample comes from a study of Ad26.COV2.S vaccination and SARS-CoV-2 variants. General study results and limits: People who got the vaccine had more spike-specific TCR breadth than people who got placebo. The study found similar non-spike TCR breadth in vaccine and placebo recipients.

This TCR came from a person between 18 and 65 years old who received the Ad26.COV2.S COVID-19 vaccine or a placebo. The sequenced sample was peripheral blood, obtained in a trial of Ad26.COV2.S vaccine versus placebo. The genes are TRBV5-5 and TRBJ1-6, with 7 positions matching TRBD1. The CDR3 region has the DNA TGTGCCAGCAGCGTTACAGGGGCCACTAATTCACCCCTCCACTTT. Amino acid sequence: CASSVTGATNSPLHF.